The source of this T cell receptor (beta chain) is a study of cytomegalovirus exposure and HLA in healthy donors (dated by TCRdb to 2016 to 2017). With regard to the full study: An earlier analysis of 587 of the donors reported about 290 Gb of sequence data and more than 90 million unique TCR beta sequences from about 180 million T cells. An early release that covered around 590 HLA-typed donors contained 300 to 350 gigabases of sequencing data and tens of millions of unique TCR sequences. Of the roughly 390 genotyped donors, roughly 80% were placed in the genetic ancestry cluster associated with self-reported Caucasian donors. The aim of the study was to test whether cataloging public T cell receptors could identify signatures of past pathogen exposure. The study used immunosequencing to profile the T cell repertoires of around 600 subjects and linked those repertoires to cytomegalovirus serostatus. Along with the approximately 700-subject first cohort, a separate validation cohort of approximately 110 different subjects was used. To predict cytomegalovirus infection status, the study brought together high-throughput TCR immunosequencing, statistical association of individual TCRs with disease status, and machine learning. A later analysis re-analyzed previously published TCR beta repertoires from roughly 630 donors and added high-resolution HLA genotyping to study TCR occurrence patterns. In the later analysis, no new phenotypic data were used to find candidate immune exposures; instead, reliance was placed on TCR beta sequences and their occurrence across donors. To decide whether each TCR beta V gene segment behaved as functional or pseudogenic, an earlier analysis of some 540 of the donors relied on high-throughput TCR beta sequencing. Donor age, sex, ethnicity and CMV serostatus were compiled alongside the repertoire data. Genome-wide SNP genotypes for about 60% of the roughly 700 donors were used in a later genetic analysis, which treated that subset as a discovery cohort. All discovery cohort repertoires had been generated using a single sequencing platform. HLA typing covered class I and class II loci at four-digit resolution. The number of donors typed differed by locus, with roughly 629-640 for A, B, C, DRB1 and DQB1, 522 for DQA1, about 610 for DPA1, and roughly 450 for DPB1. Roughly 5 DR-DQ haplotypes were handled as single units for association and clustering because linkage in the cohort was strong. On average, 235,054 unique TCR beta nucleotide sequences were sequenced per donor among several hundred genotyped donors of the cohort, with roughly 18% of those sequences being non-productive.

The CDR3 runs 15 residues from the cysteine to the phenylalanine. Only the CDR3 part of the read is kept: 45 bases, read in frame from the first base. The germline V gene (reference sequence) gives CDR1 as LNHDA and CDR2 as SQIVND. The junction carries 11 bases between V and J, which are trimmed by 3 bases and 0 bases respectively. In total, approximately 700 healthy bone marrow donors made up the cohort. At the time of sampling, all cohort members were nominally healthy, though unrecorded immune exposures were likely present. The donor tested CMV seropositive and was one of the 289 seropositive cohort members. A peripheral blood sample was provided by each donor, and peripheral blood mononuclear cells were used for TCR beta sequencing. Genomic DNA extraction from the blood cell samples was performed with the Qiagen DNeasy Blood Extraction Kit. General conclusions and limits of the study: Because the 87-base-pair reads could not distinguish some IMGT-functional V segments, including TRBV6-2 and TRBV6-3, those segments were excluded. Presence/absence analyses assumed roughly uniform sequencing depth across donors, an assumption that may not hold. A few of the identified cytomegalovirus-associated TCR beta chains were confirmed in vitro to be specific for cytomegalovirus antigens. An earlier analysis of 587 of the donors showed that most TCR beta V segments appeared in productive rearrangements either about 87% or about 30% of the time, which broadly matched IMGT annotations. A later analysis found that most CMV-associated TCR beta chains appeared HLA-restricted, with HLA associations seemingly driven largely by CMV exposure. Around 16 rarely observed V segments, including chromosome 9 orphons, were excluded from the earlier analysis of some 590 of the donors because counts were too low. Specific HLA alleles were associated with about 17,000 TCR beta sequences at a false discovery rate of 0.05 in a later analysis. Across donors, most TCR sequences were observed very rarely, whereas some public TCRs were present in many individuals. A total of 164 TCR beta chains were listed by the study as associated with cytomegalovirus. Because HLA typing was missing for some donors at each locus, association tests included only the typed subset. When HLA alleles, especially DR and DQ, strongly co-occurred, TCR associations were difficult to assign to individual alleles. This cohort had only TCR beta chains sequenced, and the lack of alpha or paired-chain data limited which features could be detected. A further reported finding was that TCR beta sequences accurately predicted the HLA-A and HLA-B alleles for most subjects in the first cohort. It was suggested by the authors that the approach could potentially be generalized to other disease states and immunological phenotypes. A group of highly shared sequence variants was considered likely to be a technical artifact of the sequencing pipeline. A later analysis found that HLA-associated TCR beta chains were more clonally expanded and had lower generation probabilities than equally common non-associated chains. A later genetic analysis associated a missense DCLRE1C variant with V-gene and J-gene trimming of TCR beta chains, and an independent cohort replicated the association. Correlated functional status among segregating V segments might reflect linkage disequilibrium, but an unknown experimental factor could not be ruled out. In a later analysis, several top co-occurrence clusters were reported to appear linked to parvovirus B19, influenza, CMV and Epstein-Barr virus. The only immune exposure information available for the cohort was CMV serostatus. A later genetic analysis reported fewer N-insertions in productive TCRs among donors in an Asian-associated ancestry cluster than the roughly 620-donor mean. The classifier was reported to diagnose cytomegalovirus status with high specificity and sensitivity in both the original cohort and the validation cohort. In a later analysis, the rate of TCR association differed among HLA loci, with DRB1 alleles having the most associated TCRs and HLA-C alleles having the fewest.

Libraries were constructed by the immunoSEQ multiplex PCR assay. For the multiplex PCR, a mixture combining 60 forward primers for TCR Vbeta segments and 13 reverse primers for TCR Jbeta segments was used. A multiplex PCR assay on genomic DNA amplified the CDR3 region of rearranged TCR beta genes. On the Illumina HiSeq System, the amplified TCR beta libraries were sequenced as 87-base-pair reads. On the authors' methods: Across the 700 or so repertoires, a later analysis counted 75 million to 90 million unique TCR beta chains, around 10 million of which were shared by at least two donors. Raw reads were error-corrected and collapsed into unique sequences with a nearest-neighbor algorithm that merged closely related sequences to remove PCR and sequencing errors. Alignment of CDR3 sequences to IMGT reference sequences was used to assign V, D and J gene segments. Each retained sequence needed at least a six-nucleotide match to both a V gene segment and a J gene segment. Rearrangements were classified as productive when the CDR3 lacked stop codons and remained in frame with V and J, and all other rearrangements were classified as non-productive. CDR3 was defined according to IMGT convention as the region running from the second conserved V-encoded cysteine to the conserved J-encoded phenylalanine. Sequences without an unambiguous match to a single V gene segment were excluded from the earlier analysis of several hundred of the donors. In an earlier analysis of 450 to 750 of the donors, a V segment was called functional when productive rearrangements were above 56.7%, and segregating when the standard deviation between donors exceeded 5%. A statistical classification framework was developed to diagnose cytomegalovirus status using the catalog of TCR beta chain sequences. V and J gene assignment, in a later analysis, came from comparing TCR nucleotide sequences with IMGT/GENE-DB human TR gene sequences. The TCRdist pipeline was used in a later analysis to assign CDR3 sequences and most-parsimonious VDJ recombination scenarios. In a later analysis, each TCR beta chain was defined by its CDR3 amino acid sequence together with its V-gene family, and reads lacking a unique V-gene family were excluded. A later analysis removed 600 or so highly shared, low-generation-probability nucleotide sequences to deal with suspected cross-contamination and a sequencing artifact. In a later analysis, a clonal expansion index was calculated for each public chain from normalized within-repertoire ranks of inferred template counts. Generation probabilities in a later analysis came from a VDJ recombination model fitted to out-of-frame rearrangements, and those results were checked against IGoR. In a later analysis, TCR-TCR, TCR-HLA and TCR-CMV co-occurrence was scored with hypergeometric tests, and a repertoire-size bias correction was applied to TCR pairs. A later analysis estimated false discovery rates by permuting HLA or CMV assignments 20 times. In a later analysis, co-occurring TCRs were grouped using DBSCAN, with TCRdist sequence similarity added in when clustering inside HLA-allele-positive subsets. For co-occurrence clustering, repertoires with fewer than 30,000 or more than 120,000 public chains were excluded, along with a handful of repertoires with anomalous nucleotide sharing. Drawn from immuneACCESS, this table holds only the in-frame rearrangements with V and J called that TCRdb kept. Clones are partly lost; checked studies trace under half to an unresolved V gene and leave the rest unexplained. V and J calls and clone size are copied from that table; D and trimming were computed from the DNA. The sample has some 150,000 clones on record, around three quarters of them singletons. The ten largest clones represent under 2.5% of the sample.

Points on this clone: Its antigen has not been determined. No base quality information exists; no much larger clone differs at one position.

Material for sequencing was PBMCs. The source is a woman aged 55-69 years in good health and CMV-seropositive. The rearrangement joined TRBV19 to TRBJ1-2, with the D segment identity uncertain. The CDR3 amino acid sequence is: CASSIGGVANYGYTF. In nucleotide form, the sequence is TGTGCCAGTAGTATCGGCGGGGTAGCTAACTATGGCTACACCTTC.